These 5 T cell receptor beta chains were all obtained from the same sample, sequenced in a study of metastatic and nonmetastatic thyroid tumors. TCRdb reanalyzed the PCR reads with MiXCR. Found here are 25,000 to 35,000 clones, roughly 15% of them singletons; the top ten hold roughly 4.7%. Every patient was untreated before thyroid surgery. The material sequenced was blood. These receptors were taken from a female donor with papillary thyroid cancer or a benign thyroid nodule (not recorded which). Some clones in this sample may be carry-over from other donors' samples.

This clone showed up many times. The chain joins TRBV5-6 to TRBJ2-2; D uncertain. V was shortened by 1 base and J by 2 bases, with 12 bases between the two germline ends. Germline V gene lookup returns CDR1 SGHDT and CDR2 YYEEEE. The CDR3 spans 16 residues. CDR3 amino acids: CASSLLSLPNTGELFF. The DNA of the CDR3 is TGTGCCAGCAGCTTGCTCTCCCTTCCTAACACCGGGGAGCTGTTTTTT.

This clone was detected many times. The CDR3 nucleotides are TGTGCCAGCAGCTCGACAGGCTCTGGAAACACCATATATTTT. It is translated as CASSSTGSGNTIYF. V usage is TRBV7-3 and J usage is TRBJ1-3, with a weak D call TRBD1 (6 bases). Trimming removed 4 bases at V and 0 bases at J, with 7 bases between. This CDR3 is 14 amino acids long. Germline V gene lookup returns CDR1 SGHTA and CDR2 FQGTGA.

This clone showed up many times. The chain is built from TRBV11-2 and TRBJ1-1; tentative D call: TRBD1 (5 bases). Germline CDR1 and CDR2: SGHAT and FQNNGV. V lost 0 bases and J lost 4, with 6 bases in between. CDR3 length equals 13 residues. As DNA, the CDR3 is TGTGCCAGCAGCTTAGACCAGGGCACTGAAGCTTTCTTT. Protein product: CASSLDQGTEAFF.

This clone was recorded many times. This may arise from a read error, as a much more abundant clone is one base away. The rearrangement uses TRBV7-9 and TRBJ1-1, with D tentatively TRBD1 (5 bases). V lost 11 bases, J lost 11 bases, and 18 bases lay in between. From germline, CDR1 is SEHNR and CDR2 FQNEAQ (reference sequence). The CDR3 is 11 residues long. The CDR3 bases are TGTGCCTCGAGAGGGGTAGATGAGGCTTTCTTT. Translated, it gives CASRGVDEAFF.

The rearrangement joins TRBV7-3 to TRBJ1-1; no clear D. The germline V gene has CDR1 SGHTA and CDR2 FQGTGA. The CDR3 totals 13 residues. V lost 1 base and J 0 bases, leaving 3 bases between the germline ends. The CDR3 nucleotides read TGTGCCAGCAGCTTAATTGTGAACACTGAAGCTTTCTTT. This translates into CASSLIVNTEAFF.